The present T cell receptor (beta chain) was sequenced within a study of blood T cells in healthy people across ages. With 5 bases clipped from V and 3 bases from J, the junction kept 12 bases outside the gene matches. Germline CDR1 is SGHDT and CDR2 is YYEEEE. This CDR3 is 16 amino acids long. A second PCR of 7 to 11 cycles used a sample-barcoded 5' primer and a J-beta primer mix. TCRdb processed the 5' RACE reads anew with MiXCR; each CDR3 protein has one entry. In the table there are around 700,000 distinct CDR3 sequences, 20% to 25% of which are singletons. This clonotype was detected a few times. The same data also went into a second study, on T cells of mothers and their children.

Sequenced material: blood. The clonotype comes from a boy between 10 and 17 years old in good health. V is TRBV5-6 and J is TRBJ2-3, with 7 positions matching TRBD2. The CDR3 is CASSREGVFRTDTQYF. Written as DNA, the CDR3 is TGTGCCAGCAGTAGGGAGGGTGTGTTTCGGACAGATACGCAGTATTTT.